This TCR beta chain was retrieved from a study of cytomegalovirus exposure and HLA in healthy donors. Per the germline V gene, CDR1 is SGDLS and CDR2 is YYNGEE. This CDR3 contains 15 residues. Trimming left V 2 bases short and J 3 bases short, with 15 bases between. The repertoire was sequenced with immunoSEQ multiplex PCR; TCRdb's copy has only in-frame clones and lacks some. In the table there are some 120,000 clones, about 96% of which are singletons. Specimen: PBMCs. The V gene is TRBV9, the J gene TRBJ2-7; the D gene is possibly TRBD2 (6 bases). The clonotype comes from a young man in good health and CMV-seronegative. DNA for the CDR3: TGTGCCAGCAGCGTTAGCGGACTCGACCTCTACGAGCAGTACTTC. Translation gives CASSVSGLDLYEQYF. The whole variable domain, remainder taken from reference TRBV9 and TRBJ2-7, is DSGVTQTPKHLITATGQRVTLRCSPRSGDLSVYWYQQSLDQGLQFLIQYYNGEERAKGNILERFSAQQFPDLHSELNLSSLELGDSALYFCASSVSGLDLYEQYFGPGTRLTVT.